This T cell receptor (beta chain) came from a study of CD8+ T cells in alopecia areata. On the study more broadly: It was 6 to 18 months of tofacitinib, and then there were 6 months off drug.

TCR sequencing used cDNA made by reverse transcription of extracted RNA. The data were produced by immunoSEQ multiplex PCR, yet TCRdb's version contains in-frame clones alone and is incomplete. The sample has 100,000 to 150,000 clones, 49% seen once. Overall study findings and caveats: Elevated clonality characterized lesional scalp relative to normal scalp, particularly in alopecia totalis/universalis.

With respect to this clone: The antigen remains unidentified.

This receptor was obtained from a human donor with alopecia areata. The material sequenced was CD8+ T cells sorted from blood, taken at week 0.

DNA of the CDR3: TGTGCCAGCAGCTTTGGCCAGGCCCTTAATTCACCCCTCCACTTT. This gives the protein CASSFGQALNSPLHF. V usage is TRBV7-9 and J usage is TRBJ1-6, with D unclear. CDR3 length: 15 residues. Between the trimmed V and J ends, which lost 3 bases and 6 bases, there was a span of 12 bases. Germline assignment: CDR1 SEHNR and CDR2 FQNEAQ (reference sequence).